Shown below are 5 T cell receptor beta chains from a single sample sequenced in a study of blood T cell repertoires in COVID-19. Generated by immunoSEQ multiplex PCR, the TCRdb table keeps only in-frame clones and is missing some. The sample has about 170,000 clones, roughly four fifths seen once. The sequenced material came from peripheral blood. The receptors stem from a middle-aged man who had recovered from COVID-19.

This chain uses TRBV5-6 with TRBJ2-7; 9 positions match TRBD1. Germline assignment: CDR1 SGHDT and CDR2 YYEEEE. Unmatched junction bases numbered 11, after V lost 4 bases and J lost 6 bases. This CDR3 region has 15 residues. CDR3 bases: TGTGCCAGCAGCGCCTGGGACAGGGAGCTCCCCGAGCAGTACTTC. It yields the protein CASSAWDRELPEQYF.

The chain is built from TRBV27 and TRBJ1-1; D perhaps matches TRBD1 (5 bases). The CDR3 runs to 15 residues. The germline V and J ends were trimmed by 5 bases and 0 bases, with 13 bases remaining between them. The germline V gene encodes CDR1 MNHEY and CDR2 SMNVEV (reference sequence). The CDR3, as DNA: TGTGCCAGCAGTCTCCGACAGACTCTGAACACTGAAGCTTTCTTT. Encoded protein: CASSLRQTLNTEAFF.

This clone occurred a few times. The chain joins TRBV7-9 to TRBJ2-5; D is undetermined. The CDR3 runs 15 residues. Trimming took 4 bases from V and 4 from J, leaving 16 bases between them. Per germline, CDR1 SEHNR and CDR2 FQNEAQ (reference sequence). The CDR3 spells CASSSQTRPGETQYF. As DNA, the CDR3 is TGTGCCAGCAGCTCGCAGACCCGACCGGGAGAGACCCAGTACTTC. The full variable domain, its missing parts supplied by reference TRBV7-9 and TRBJ2-5, is DTGVSQNPRHKITKRGQNVTFRCDPISEHNRLYWYRQTLGQGPEFLTYFQNEAQLEKSRLLSDRFSAERPKGSFSTLEIQRTEQGDSAMYLCASSSQTRPGETQYFGPGTRLLVL.

In this sample, this clone turned up a few times. The J gene is TRBJ2-7, the V gene TRBV7-2, with TRBD2 matching over 8 bases. CDR3 size: 12 residues. Germline trimming cut 6 bases from V and 7 bases from J; bases unmatched to any gene: 5. Germline V lookup: CDR1 SGHTA, CDR2 FQGNSA. The chain's CDR3 is CASREGLGEQYF. DNA of the CDR3: TGTGCCAGCAGGGAGGGACTAGGGGAGCAGTACTTC.

Turning to this clone: The sample holds other DNA sequences that translate to the same CDR3. This rearrangement joins TRBV12-3 or TRBV12-4 to TRBJ2-1, with a possible D match to TRBD2 (6 bases). The germline V and J ends were trimmed by 3 bases and 7 bases, with 7 bases remaining between them. There are 12 residues in the CDR3. CDR3 nucleotides: TGTGCCAGCAGTTTCGCGGGGAATGAGCAGTTCTTC. Translated: CASSFAGNEQFF.